The T cell receptor (beta chain) described here comes from a study of cytotoxic CD8 clonotypes in ibrutinib-treated CLL. Study overall: It was after a median approximately twelve months of treatment, range 6 to 36, that response samples were taken. Study-wide findings and caveats: Sampling schedules were unmatched across sustained-remission and progressing patients.

The assay was immunoSEQ multiplex PCR, and TCRdb's table has in-frame clones only and misses some. This repertoire shows 150,000 or so clones, about 80% found once; its top ten account for about 13%. V lost 5 bases and J lost 1, with 11 bases in between. Germline lookup yields CDR1 WSHSY and CDR2 SAAADI. The CDR3 runs 14 residues. About this clone itself: Its antigen is as yet unknown.

The material sequenced was PBMCs, taken after 12 months of ibrutinib treatment. This sequence was found in a human donor with chronic lymphocytic leukemia. The chain joins TRBV10-2 to TRBJ1-1; tentative D call: TRBD1 (5 bases). For the CDR3, the DNA is TGCGCCAGCAGTCGAGGGGTTTCGAACACTGAAGCTTTCTTT. This codes for CASSRGVSNTEAFF.